This T cell receptor beta chain derives from a study of T cell responses to AZD1222 COVID-19 vaccine. Findings and caveats of the study: Sampled repertoires all dated from after the peak T cell response. CD4 TCRs linked to vaccination spanned spike, dominating at 160-218 and 743-854.

Concerning this clone: Its antigen is undetermined.

Pooling was applied to second doses at about 4 or about 12 weeks. Measured with immunoSEQ multiplex PCR; TCRdb has only the in-frame clones, and not every one. The sample includes over 150,000 clones, roughly 89% of them seen just once. The length of the CDR3 is 12 residues. Trimming stripped 5 bases from V and 8 bases from J, with 9 bases between. Germline V gene lookup returns CDR1 SEHNR and CDR2 FQNEAQ (reference sequence). The sample in question was peripheral blood, obtained 28 days after the second AZD1222 dose. This rearrangement joins TRBV7-9 to TRBJ1-4; unclear D gene. The sequence was collected from an adult who received the AZD1222 COVID-19 vaccine. Here the CDR3 reads CASSELGEKLFF. As DNA, the CDR3 is TGTGCCAGCAGCGAACTAGGGGAAAAACTGTTTTTT.